This passage covers 25 T cell receptor beta chains from one sample sequenced in a study of spatial heterogeneity in lung cancer. Time point noted: blood at routine non-recurrence follow-up after resection. Frozen PBMC, nontumor lung or tumor provided whole RNA, which was sequenced unsorted. TCRdb reprocessed the 5' RACE reads with MiXCR, giving one entry per CDR3 protein. This sample has more than 25,000 distinct CDR3 sequences; roughly 6% occur once, and the top ten carry roughly a fifth. The sequencing here drew on PBMCs, taken at follow-up. The receptors originated from a male donor with early-stage non-small cell lung cancer.

The table lists this clonotype with many counts. The J gene is TRBJ2-3, the V gene TRBV20-1, with D tentatively TRBD1 or TRBD2 (5 bases each). The germline V gene has CDR1 DFQATT and CDR2 SNEGSKA (reference sequence). V was clipped by 6 bases and J by 1 base, with 17 bases between them. The length of the CDR3 is 15 residues. For the CDR3, the DNA is TGCAGTGCCGGGGACCCCCAGCTAGGCACAGATACGCAGTATTTT. This gives the protein CSAGDPQLGTDTQYF.

This clonotype has at least ten counts. This sequence joins TRBV21-1 and TRBJ1-1. TRBV21-1 is a pseudogene locus. CDR3 length: 13 residues. The CDR3 spells CASSKDKDTEAFF. CDR3 DNA: TGTGCCAGCAGCAAAGACAAGGACACTGAAGCTTTCTTT.

This clonotype was seen at least ten times. The chain combines TRBV7-6 with TRBJ2-1, with TRBD2 matching 10 bases. In germline, CDR1 is SGHVS, CDR2 FNYEAQ. After removal of 2 bases from V and 10 bases from J, the junction contained 5 bases not matched to a gene. The CDR3 contains 14 residues. The CDR3 nucleotides read TGTGCCAGCAGCTTACCAGCGGGAGGGTTAGAGCAGTTCTTC. Protein sequence: CASSLPAGGLEQFF. The full variable domain, in which reference TRBV7-6 and TRBJ2-1 provide the parts outside the CDR3, is GAGVSQSPRYKVTKRGQDVALRCDPISGHVSLYWYRQALGQGPEFLTYFNYEAQQDKSGLPNDRFSAERPEGSISTLTIQRTEQRDSAMYRCASSLPAGGLEQFFGPGTRLTVL.

This clonotype was picked up many times. The J gene is TRBJ2-7, the V gene TRBV4-1; D is uncertain. The CDR3 runs to 14 residues. V lost 0 bases and J lost 2, with 8 bases in between. CDR1 and CDR2 from the germline V gene are MGHRA and YSYEKL. The CDR3 DNA sequence: TGCGCCAGCAGCCAAGATTTGGTCCCCTACGAGCAGTACGTC. This gives the protein CASSQDLVPYEQYV.

This clonotype was counted at least ten times. This sequence joins TRBV5-5 and TRBJ1-4, with 9 bases lining up with TRBD1. The CDR3 contains 16 residues. Germline V CDR1 and CDR2: SGHKS, YYEKEE (reference sequence). The V and J ends lost 4 bases and 4 bases, in that order; junction bases with no gene match: 8. CDR3 loop: CASSPGTGHGNEKLFF. CDR3 nucleotide sequence: TGTGCCAGCAGCCCCGGGACAGGGCACGGTAATGAAAAACTGTTTTTT.

This clonotype was counted ten times or more. The chain uses TRBV12-3 or TRBV12-4 and TRBJ2-7; D is possibly TRBD1 (5 bases). The V and J ends lost 1 base and 3 bases respectively, with 7 bases between them. The CDR3 is 13 amino acids. CDR3 bases: TGTGCCAGCAGTTTAGGGGGCCGCTACGAGCAGTACTTC. Protein: CASSLGGRYEQYF.

Ten or more counts support this clonotype. This rearrangement joins TRBV6-5 to TRBJ2-1, with TRBD2 as a possible D gene (6 bases). Trimming took off 0 bases at V and 7 bases at J, with 10 bases between the two ends. Germline CDR1 is MNHEY and CDR2 is SVGAGI. This CDR3 is 14 amino acids long. CDR3 sequence (DNA): TGTGCCAGCAGTTACTCTTTTGCGGGAAATGAGCAGTTCTTC. Its translation is CASSYSFAGNEQFF.

This clonotype has a count of ten or more. The chain combines TRBV9 with TRBJ1-6; D is undetermined. Looked up from germline, CDR1 is SGDLS and CDR2 is YYNGEE. The CDR3 covers 12 residues. With 2 bases removed from V and 13 bases from J, the gap between germline ends came to 10 bases. CDR3 residues: CASSVAGSPLHF. The CDR3 DNA sequence: TGTGCCAGCAGCGTTGCCGGGAGTCCCCTCCACTTT.

The chain uses TRBV12-3 or TRBV12-4 and TRBJ1-5, with a weak D call TRBD1 (6 bases). Trimming took 6 bases from V and 5 from J, leaving 11 bases between them. The CDR3 contains 13 residues. The CDR3 DNA is TGTGCCAGCAGCGCAGGGGAAGATCAGCCCCAGCATTTT. Protein sequence: CASSAGEDQPQHF.

The table lists this clonotype with many counts. This sequence joins TRBV12-3 or TRBV12-4 and TRBJ1-5; no reliable D call. This CDR3 is 17 amino acids long. The germline V and J ends were trimmed by 0 bases and 11 bases, with 23 bases remaining between them. CDR3 sequence (DNA): TGTGCCAGCAGTTTAGCCACTCAACCGACGACAAAATCGGCCCAGCATTTT. Translation gives CASSLATQPTTKSAQHF.

This clonotype is large by share. The V and J genes are TRBV7-9 and TRBJ1-6; tentatively, D is TRBD1 (6 bases). Germline CDR1 and CDR2: SEHNR and FQNEAQ (reference sequence). Trimming cost V 4 bases and J 7 bases, with 20 bases left between them. This CDR3 has 17 residues. The CDR3 reads CASSSHDWQGSNSPLHF. The DNA for the CDR3 is TGTGCCAGCAGCTCCCACGATTGGCAGGGGAGCAATTCACCCCTCCACTTT.

This clonotype was seen only a few times. CDR3 coding DNA: TGCAGCGTTGAAAAACAGGGGATCACTGAAGCTTTCTTT. Translated: CSVEKQGITEAFF. The J gene is TRBJ1-1, the V gene TRBV29-1; 7 bases are a match to TRBD1. Germline values: CDR1 SQVTM, CDR2 ANQGSEA. This CDR3 has 13 amino acids. V shed 2 bases and J 4 bases; nucleotides not matched to a gene: 4.

The sample holds a few counts of this clonotype. V and J are TRBV12-3 or TRBV12-4 and TRBJ1-1; TRBD1 might be the D (6 bases). This CDR3 is 14 amino acids long. The V and J ends lost 11 bases and 0 bases respectively, with 16 bases between them. The CDR3 region is CAGGRQAMNTEAFF. The CDR3 DNA reads as TGTGCCGGGGGGAGACAGGCGATGAACACTGAAGCTTTCTTT.

This clonotype was observed a few times. The chain uses TRBV4-2 and TRBJ1-1; no clear D. The V and J ends lost 1 base and 0 bases respectively, with 9 bases between them. The CDR3 spans 15 residues. Per the germline V gene, CDR1 is LGHNA and CDR2 is YNFKEQ. The CDR3 here is CASSQGAGMNTEAFF. The CDR3 nucleotides read TGTGCCAGCAGCCAAGGGGCGGGTATGAACACTGAAGCTTTCTTT.

This clonotype has only a few counts. This rearrangement joins TRBV7-2 to TRBJ1-2; D not resolved. The CDR3 is 15 residues long. V was trimmed by 0 bases and J by 0 bases, leaving 8 bases between them. Germline V gene data show CDR1 as SGHTA and CDR2 as FQGNSA. CDR3 coding DNA: TGTGCCAGCAGCTTAGCGCACGGATCTAACTATGGCTACACCTTC. Translation: CASSLAHGSNYGYTF. Filled out from reference TRBV7-2 and TRBJ1-2, the complete variable domain reads GAGVSQSPSNKVTEKGKDVELRCDPISGHTALYWYRQSLGQGLEFLIYFQGNSAPDKSGLPSDRFSAERTGGSVSTLTIQRTQQEDSAVYLCASSLAHGSNYGYTFGSGTRLTVV.

This clonotype was observed many times. J is TRBJ1-5 and V is TRBV6-2 or TRBV6-3; 8 nucleotides line up with TRBD1. V dropped 7 bases and J dropped 6; count of bases not matched to a gene: 8. CDR3 length: 14 residues. The V gene's germline CDR1 is MNHEY and CDR2 SVGEGT. The CDR3 sequence is CASTLSGGIQPQHF. The CDR3 DNA is TGTGCCAGCACCCTTTCAGGGGGCATTCAGCCCCAGCATTTT.

This clonotype has at least ten counts. The chain employs TRBV9 and TRBJ2-1; D is unclear. V lost 2 bases to trimming and J lost 10 bases, with 10 bases between them. Germline CDR1 is SGDLS and CDR2 is YYNGEE. The CDR3 totals 12 residues. The chain's CDR3 is CASSVERGEQFF. DNA for the CDR3: TGTGCCAGCAGCGTTGAACGTGGGGAGCAGTTCTTC.

Ten or more counts support this clonotype. The rearrangement links TRBV10-3 to TRBJ1-2; D is unclear. CDR3 length: 12 residues. Looked up from germline, CDR1 is ENHRY and CDR2 is SYGVKD. Trimming left V 6 bases short and J 3 bases short, with 8 bases between. The CDR3 bases are TGTGCCATCAGCCCGGAAGACTATGGCTACACCTTC. It yields the protein CAISPEDYGYTF.

This clonotype was counted between two and nine times. CDR3 sequence: CASSSHDMDGSNSPLHF. CDR3 coding DNA: TGTGCCAGCAGCTCTCACGACATGGACGGAAGTAATTCACCCCTCCACTTT. This rearrangement joins TRBV7-9 to TRBJ1-6; D not resolved. With 4 bases removed from V and 6 bases from J, the gap between germline ends came to 19 bases. From germline, CDR1 is SEHNR and CDR2 FQNEAQ (reference sequence). The CDR3 loop spans 17 amino acids.

This clonotype came up a few times. The chain links TRBV7-2 to TRBJ1-2; a possible D gene is TRBD1 (6 bases). The germline V and J ends were trimmed by 10 bases and 5 bases, with 17 bases remaining between them. This CDR3 region has 13 residues. The germline CDR1 and CDR2 sequences are SGHTA and FQGNSA. The CDR3 DNA is TGTGCCACCGCGCAGGGGTCGGAATATGGCTACACCTTC. It yields the protein CATAQGSEYGYTF.

This clonotype has more than one count but fewer than ten. This sequence joins TRBV7-9 and TRBJ1-2, with TRBD1 matching 10 bases. This CDR3 has 16 residues. Germline CDR1 reads SEHNR; CDR2 reads FQNEAQ (reference sequence). Trimming took 5 bases from V and 4 from J; bases not matched to a gene: 10. The CDR3 nucleotides read TGTGCCAGCAGCGACCCGACAGGGGGCGCGGGCTATGGCTACACCTTC. It is translated as CASSDPTGGAGYGYTF.

This clonotype has a count of ten or more. This chain links TRBV29-1 with TRBJ2-1; D may be TRBD1 (6 bases). V was trimmed by 5 bases and J by 0 bases, leaving 8 bases between them. The CDR3 length is 13 residues. The germline V gene encodes CDR1 SQVTM and CDR2 ANQGSEA. As DNA, the CDR3 is TGCAGCGTTCTGGACAGCTCCTACAATGAGCAGTTCTTC. It specifies CSVLDSSYNEQFF.

A few counts support this clonotype. The rearrangement uses TRBV6-2 or TRBV6-3 and TRBJ2-1, with a possible D match to TRBD2 (5 bases). V gave up 2 bases and J gave up 12 bases, with 11 bases separating them. This CDR3 spans 12 amino acids. Germline-derived CDR1 and CDR2 are MNHEY and SVGEGT. The CDR3 coding sequence is TGTGCCAGCAGTTACAGGGAGTCCGCGCAGTTCTTC. It specifies CASSYRESAQFF.

The V and J genes are TRBV5-1 and TRBJ1-5; D call uncertain. Per germline, CDR1 SGHRS and CDR2 YFSETQ. CDR3 size: 15 residues. V lost 0 bases to trimming and J lost 7 bases, with 14 bases between them. As DNA, the CDR3 is TGCGCCAGCAGCTTGGCCGGGCAGACCAACCAGCCCCAGCATTTT. Translating it yields CASSLAGQTNQPQHF. The full variable domain, in which reference TRBV5-1 and TRBJ1-5 provide the parts outside the CDR3, is KAGVTQTPRYLIKTRGQQVTLSCSPISGHRSVSWYQQTPGQGLQFLFEYFSETQRNKGNFPGRFSGRQFSNSRSEMNVSTLELGDSALYLCASSLAGQTNQPQHFGDGTRLSIL.

Ten or more counts support this clonotype. The V and J genes are TRBV20-1 and TRBJ2-1, with TRBD1 matching over 7 bases. After removal of 3 bases from V and 4 bases from J, the junction contained 12 bases not matched to a gene. Germline V gene lookup returns CDR1 DFQATT and CDR2 SNEGSKA (reference sequence). The CDR3 spans 16 residues. The CDR3 sequence: CSARGIPGQRYNEQFF. The CDR3 DNA sequence: TGCAGTGCTAGGGGTATACCGGGACAGCGATACAATGAGCAGTTCTTC.